This T cell receptor (beta chain) stems from a study of regulatory T cells in long-lasting Graves disease (dated by TCRdb to the early 2020s). About the full investigation: Patients with newly diagnosed Graves' disease had been on antithyroid drugs for under 3 months. A total of around 35 samples were covered by TCR sequencing, comprising approximately 13 persistent and around 20 newly diagnosed Graves' disease patients. The study was conducted in China and was registered as a clinical trial. This study used TCR sequencing and RNA sequencing of peripheral blood to compare persistent Graves' disease patients against newly diagnosed Graves' disease patients.

On this clonotype: It lacks a known antigen. Base qualities are not recorded, but no much larger clone differs from it by a single base.

Libraries were constructed by multiplex PCR. The sequencer listed for this sample is Illumina HiSeq 4000. CDR3 regions were amplified by Arm-PCR with iRepertoire HTBI primers to construct TCR beta libraries. Gel purification was performed on PCR products prior to sequencing. The published analysis was carried out like this. Across samples, roughly 60 TRBV and 15 or so TRBJ segments were identified and used for gene usage analysis of CDR3 amino acid clonotypes. COPE and FqMerger were used to merge the filtered high-quality paired reads into contigs. BLAST was used to align contigs to IMGT TRBV, TRBD and TRBJ reference genes, and CDR3 was defined according to IMGT. Any clonotype with a frequency above 0.1% was counted as a highly expanded clone. Repertoire diversity was measured by Shannon entropy, and V-J evenness by the Gini coefficient. Clonotypes shared by more than one individual were considered public. TCRdb reprocessing: public reads trimmed at Q25 with fastp, clones called with MiXCR, in-frame beta chains kept. Each record represents a unique CDR3 protein, reported with the most common genes and DNA among its rows. The V and J calls shown here were made by TCRdb, not taken from the authors' results. Recorded for this sample are 550,000 to 650,000 distinct CDR3 sequences; roughly 15% of them occurred a single time. The top ten clones comprise 12% of the sample.

General conclusions and limits of the study: Persistent Graves' disease patients showed lower TCR Shannon entropy and fewer highly expanded clones than newly diagnosed patients, suggesting clonal expansion. Only the TCR beta chain was sequenced and analyzed. Persistent disease showed preferential use of TRBV28, TRBJ1-2 and TRBJ2-5, whereas newly diagnosed disease favored TRBV20-1 and TRBJ2-1. The study examined only peripheral blood because the primary lesion, thyroid tissue, could not be accessed. Patients with persistent disease shared more public clonotypes (over 2,500) than newly diagnosed patients did (more than 900). The authors acknowledged the small sample size as a limitation that may reduce accuracy.

The time point label of this sample denotes: newly diagnosed GD, antithyroid drugs for less than 3 months. RNA was extracted from PBMCs in TRIzol for both TCR sequencing and RNA sequencing. The diagnosis of Graves' disease followed American Thyroid Association guidelines. Patients for the study were recruited at an endocrinology department in Xi'an, China. Each patient gave 9 to 10 milliliters of peripheral blood, collected in an EDTA anticoagulant tube. Ficoll Paque Plus density gradient separation was used to isolate PBMCs, and no further T cell sorting was done. An Agilent 2100 Bioanalyzer and agarose gel were used to assess RNA quality, and a NanoDrop 2000 was used to measure RNA concentration. The CDR3 contains 15 residues, cysteine and phenylalanine counted. The only DNA kept is the CDR3, 45 bases in frame from the first base. Deletion took 1 base off V and 0 bases off J, with a span of 11 bases between the germline ends. Sequences SGHRS (CDR1) and YFSETQ (CDR2) are obtained from the germline V gene.

These records were also assigned to another study, of T cells in Graves' hyperthyroidism and ophthalmopathy. From the second report: A patient counted as having stable Graves' hyperthyroidism if no progression to ophthalmopathy occurred over 18 months of follow-up. Hyperthyroidism patients were newly diagnosed, with disease duration under 2 months, and aged 18 to 65 years. Patients with uncontrolled infections, other autoimmune diseases, pregnancy or lactation were excluded. Clinical symptoms, serum thyroxine and TRAb, thyroid ultrasound, and orbital computed tomography formed the basis for the diagnoses. A first-round RT-PCR of the TCR CDR3 used the HTBI primer set with the Qiagen OneStep RT-PCR kit. Most expanded thyroid clonotypes (frequency above 0.001) were also found in blood, which suggests that blood repertoires may mirror thyroid immune responses. A model built on a 13 V-J signature distinguished ophthalmopathy from stable hyperthyroidism, reaching roughly 88% sensitivity and about 81% specificity in cross-validation and 80%/75% in testing. During validation, the model predicted progression to ophthalmopathy a median of roughly 7.1 months ahead of onset, with more than 60% sensitivity and 72.22% specificity. To identify distinguishing TCR V-J signatures, a discovery cohort of 90 to 100 patients was used, comprising approximately 40 with Graves' ophthalmopathy and 57 with stable Graves' hyperthyroidism. An independent validation cohort of 18 to 20 hyperthyroidism patients and approximately 17 patients who later progressed to ophthalmopathy tested prospective prediction of ophthalmopathy. The 75 to 100 discovery patients were randomly divided into training and test sets at a 7:3 ratio. The study also compared thyroid tissue and blood T-cell repertoires from more than 5 Graves' hyperthyroidism patients. After sampling, hyperthyroidism patients received methimazole starting at 30 mg daily, and ophthalmopathy patients received high-dose intravenous methylprednisolone. Libraries were constructed in a second round of multiplex PCR, after which size selection and purification were performed. Libraries were sequenced paired-end with 100 bp reads on an Illumina HiSeq2000. SOAPnuke was used to process the raw data, with reads discarded if the reads contained adapters or uncalled bases, had a mean Phred below 15, or lacked an exact constant-primer or identifier match. High-quality paired reads were merged using COPE v1.2.5, and each unique nucleotide sequence was defined as a clonotype. Clonotypes were aligned to IMGT TRBV, TRBD and TRBJ reference segments using MiTCR v1.1. Analysis was restricted to V-J combinations with a frequency above 0.0001, which covered roughly 99% of repertoires. A TCS score was defined as the ratio between F50 (clonal expansion) and ExV (chaos), using BLOSUM62-based TCRdist between CDR3 peptides within each V-J. Welch's t-statistics and random forest reduced approximately 520 V-J features to 13, which were used in a naive Bayes classifier (R e1071). No statistical method was used to fix the sample size in advance, and group allocation was not hidden from the investigators. According to the paper, TCR Vbeta CDR3 sequencing was carried out on 135 peripheral blood samples, which came from approximately 43 ophthalmopathy, around 74 hyperthyroidism and around 17 progressor patients.

The chain joins TRBV5-1 to TRBJ2-7; no D gene call is confident. The sequence came from a young man with Graves disease. Donor details come from another sample of the same person, matched by shared clones. Source: peripheral blood mononuclear cells (PBMCs), taken at new diagnosis, from a patient treated with antithyroid drugs. The nucleotide sequence reads as follows: TGCGCCAGCAGCTTGTCTATGGGGAACTCCTACGAGCAGTACTTC. Its coded protein is CASSLSMGNSYEQYF.